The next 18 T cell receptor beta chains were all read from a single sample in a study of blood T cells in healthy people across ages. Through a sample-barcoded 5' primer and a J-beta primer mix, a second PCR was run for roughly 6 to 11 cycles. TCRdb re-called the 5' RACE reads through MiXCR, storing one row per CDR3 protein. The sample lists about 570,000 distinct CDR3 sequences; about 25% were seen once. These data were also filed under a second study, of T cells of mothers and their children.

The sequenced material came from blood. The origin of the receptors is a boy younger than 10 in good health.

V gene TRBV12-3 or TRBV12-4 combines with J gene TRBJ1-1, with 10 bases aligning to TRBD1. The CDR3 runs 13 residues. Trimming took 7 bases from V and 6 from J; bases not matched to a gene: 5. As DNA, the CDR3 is TGTGCCAGCAAACCGGGACAGGGGTCTGAAGCTTTCTTT. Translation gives CASKPGQGSEAFF.

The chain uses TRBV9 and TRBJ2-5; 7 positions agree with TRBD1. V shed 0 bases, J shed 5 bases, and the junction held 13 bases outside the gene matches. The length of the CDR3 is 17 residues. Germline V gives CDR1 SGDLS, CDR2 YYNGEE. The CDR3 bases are TGTGCCAGCAGCGTAGGAACAGGGGATTATGGAAGGGAGACCCAGTACTTC. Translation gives CASSVGTGDYGRETQYF. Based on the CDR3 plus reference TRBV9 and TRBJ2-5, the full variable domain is DSGVTQTPKHLITATGQRVTLRCSPRSGDLSVYWYQQSLDQGLQFLIQYYNGEERAKGNILERFSAQQFPDLHSELNLSSLELGDSALYFCASSVGTGDYGRETQYFGPGTRLLVL.

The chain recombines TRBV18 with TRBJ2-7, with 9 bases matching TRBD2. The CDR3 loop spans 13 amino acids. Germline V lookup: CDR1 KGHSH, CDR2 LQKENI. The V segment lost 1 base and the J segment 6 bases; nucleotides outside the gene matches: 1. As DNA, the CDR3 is TGTGCCAGCTCACCACTAGCGGGAGCCGAGCAGTACTTC. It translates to CASSPLAGAEQYF.

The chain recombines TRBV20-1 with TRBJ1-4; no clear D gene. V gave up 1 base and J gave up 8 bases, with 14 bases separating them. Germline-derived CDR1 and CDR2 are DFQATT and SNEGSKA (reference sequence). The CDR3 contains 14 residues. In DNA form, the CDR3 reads TGCAGTGCTAGAGTTCCCGGACGAGGGGAAAAACTGTTTTTT. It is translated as CSARVPGRGEKLFF.

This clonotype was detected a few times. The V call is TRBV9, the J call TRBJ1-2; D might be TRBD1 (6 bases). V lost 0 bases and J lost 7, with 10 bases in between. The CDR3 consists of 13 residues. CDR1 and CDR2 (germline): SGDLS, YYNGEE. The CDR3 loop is CASSVEEGGGYTF. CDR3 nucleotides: TGTGCCAGCAGCGTAGAAGAGGGGGGTGGCTACACCTTC. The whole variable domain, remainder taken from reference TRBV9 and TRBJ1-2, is DSGVTQTPKHLITATGQRVTLRCSPRSGDLSVYWYQQSLDQGLQFLIQYYNGEERAKGNILERFSAQQFPDLHSELNLSSLELGDSALYFCASSVEEGGGYTFGSGTRLTVV.

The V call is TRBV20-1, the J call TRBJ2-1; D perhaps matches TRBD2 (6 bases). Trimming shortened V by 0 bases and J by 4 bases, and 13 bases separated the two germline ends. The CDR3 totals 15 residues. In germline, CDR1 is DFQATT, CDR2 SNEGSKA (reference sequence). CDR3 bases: TGCAGTGCTAGAGAGGAAACGGGAGCGTACAATGAGCAGTTCTTC. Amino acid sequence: CSAREETGAYNEQFF.

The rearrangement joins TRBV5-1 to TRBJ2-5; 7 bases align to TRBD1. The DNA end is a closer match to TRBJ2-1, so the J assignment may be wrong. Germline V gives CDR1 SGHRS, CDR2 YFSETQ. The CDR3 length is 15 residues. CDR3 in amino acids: CASSFGEQGVHEQFF. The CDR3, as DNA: TGCGCCAGCAGCTTTGGCGAGCAGGGGGTGCATGAGCAGTTCTTC.

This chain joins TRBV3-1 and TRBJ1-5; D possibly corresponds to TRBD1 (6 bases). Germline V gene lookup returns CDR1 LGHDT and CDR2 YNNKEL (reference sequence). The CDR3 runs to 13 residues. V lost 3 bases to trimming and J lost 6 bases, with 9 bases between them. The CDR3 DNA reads TGTGCCAGCAGCCAGGGACACGGTCAGCCCCAGCATTTT. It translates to CASSQGHGQPQHF. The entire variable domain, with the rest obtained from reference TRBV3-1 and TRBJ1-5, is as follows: DTAVSQTPKYLVTQMGNDKSIKCEQNLGHDTMYWYKQDSKKFLKIMFSYNNKELIINETVPNRFSPKSPDKAHLNLHINSLELGDSAVYFCASSQGHGQPQHFGDGTRLSIL.

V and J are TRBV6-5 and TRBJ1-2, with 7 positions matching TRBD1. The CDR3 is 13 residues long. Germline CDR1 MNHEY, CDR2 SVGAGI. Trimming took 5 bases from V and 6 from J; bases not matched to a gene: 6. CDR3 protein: CASSRGQVDGYTF. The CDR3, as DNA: TGTGCCAGCAGTCGCGGACAGGTTGATGGCTACACCTTC.

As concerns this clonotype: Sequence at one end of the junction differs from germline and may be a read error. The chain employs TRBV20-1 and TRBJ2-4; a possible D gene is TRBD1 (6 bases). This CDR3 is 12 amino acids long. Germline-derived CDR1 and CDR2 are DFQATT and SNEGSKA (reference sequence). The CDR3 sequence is CSANRDKHIQYF. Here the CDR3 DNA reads TGCAGTGCGAACCGGGACAAACACATTCAGTACTTC.

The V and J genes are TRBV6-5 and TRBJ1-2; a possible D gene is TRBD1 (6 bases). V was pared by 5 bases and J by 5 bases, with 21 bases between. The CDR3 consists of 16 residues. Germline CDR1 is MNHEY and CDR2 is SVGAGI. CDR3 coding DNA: TGTGCCAGCAGTGACCGCTTCGGGGGCGCTTATTATGGCTACACCTTC. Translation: CASSDRFGGAYYGYTF.

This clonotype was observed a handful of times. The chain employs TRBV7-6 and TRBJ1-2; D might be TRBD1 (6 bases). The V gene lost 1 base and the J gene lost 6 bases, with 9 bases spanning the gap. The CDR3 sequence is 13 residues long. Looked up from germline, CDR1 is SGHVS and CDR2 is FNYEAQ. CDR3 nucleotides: TGTGCCAGCAGCTTAGGTTGGGACAATGGCTACACCTTC. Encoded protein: CASSLGWDNGYTF. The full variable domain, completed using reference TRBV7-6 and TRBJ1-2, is GAGVSQSPRYKVTKRGQDVALRCDPISGHVSLYWYRQALGQGPEFLTYFNYEAQQDKSGLPNDRFSAERPEGSISTLTIQRTEQRDSAMYRCASSLGWDNGYTFGSGTRLTVV.

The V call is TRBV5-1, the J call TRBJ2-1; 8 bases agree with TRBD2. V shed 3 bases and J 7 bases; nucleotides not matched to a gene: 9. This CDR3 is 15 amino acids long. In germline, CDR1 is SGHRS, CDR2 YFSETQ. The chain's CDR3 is CASSSWTSPRNEQFF. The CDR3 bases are TGCGCCAGCAGCTCATGGACTAGCCCGAGGAATGAGCAGTTCTTC. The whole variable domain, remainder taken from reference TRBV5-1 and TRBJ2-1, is KAGVTQTPRYLIKTRGQQVTLSCSPISGHRSVSWYQQTPGQGLQFLFEYFSETQRNKGNFPGRFSGRQFSNSRSEMNVSTLELGDSALYLCASSSWTSPRNEQFFGPGTRLTVL.

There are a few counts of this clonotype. The CDR3 region is CASTRQGLNSNQPQHF. The CDR3 bases are TGTGCCAGCACCCGACAGGGGCTTAATAGCAATCAGCCCCAGCATTTT. The genes are TRBV6-1 and TRBJ1-5; TRBD1 matches at 8 bases. The CDR3 extends over 16 amino acids. CDR1 MNHNS and CDR2 SASEGT come from the germline V gene. The V segment lost 7 bases and the J segment 0 bases; nucleotides outside the gene matches: 8.

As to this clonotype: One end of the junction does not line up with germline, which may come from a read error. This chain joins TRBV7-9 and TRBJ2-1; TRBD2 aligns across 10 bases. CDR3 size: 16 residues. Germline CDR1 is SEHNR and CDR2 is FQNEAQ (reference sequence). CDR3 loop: CASSFPAGGPINEHFF. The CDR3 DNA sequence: TGTGCCAGCAGCTTCCCAGCGGGGGGGCCAATCAATGAGCATTTCTTC.

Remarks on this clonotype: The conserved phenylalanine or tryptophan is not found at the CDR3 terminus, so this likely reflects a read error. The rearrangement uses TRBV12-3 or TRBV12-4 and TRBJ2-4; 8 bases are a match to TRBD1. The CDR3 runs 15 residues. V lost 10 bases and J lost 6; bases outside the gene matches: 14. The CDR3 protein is CAIPIPTGGTNIQYL. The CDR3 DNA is TGTGCCATCCCGATACCAACAGGGGGGACAAACATTCAGTACCTC.

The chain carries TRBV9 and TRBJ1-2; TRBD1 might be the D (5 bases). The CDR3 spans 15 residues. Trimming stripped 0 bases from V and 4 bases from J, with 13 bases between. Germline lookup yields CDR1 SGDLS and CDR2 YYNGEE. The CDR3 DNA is TGTGCCAGCAGCGTAGGTCCAGGGCTCGCCTATGGCTACACCTTC. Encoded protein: CASSVGPGLAYGYTF.

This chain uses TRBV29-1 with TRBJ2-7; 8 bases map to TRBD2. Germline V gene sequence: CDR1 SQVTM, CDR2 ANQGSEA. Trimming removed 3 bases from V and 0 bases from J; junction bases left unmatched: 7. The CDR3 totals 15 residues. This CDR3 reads CSVESWRGDSYEQYF. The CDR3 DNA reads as TGCAGCGTTGAGTCGTGGCGGGGGGACTCCTACGAGCAGTACTTC.